What follows are 21 T cell receptor beta chains derived from one specimen sequenced in a study of beta chain features in type 1 diabetes (dated by TCRdb to the late 2010s). These receptors have no known antigen. Library construction relied on the immunoSEQ multiplex PCR assay. The entire isolated RNA was reverse transcribed using the High Capacity cDNA Reverse Transcription Kit, and thus expressed TCRB transcripts were sequenced. The immuneACCESS repertoire file appears here via TCRdb, limited to in-frame rearrangements. These files lack a portion of the clones; in checked studies, under half of the deficit traces to unresolved V genes, and the cause of the others is not known. Here the sample has 130,000 or so clones; around 8.8% occur a single time. Approximately 0.7% of the sample goes to the ten largest clones. Study-level results and caveats: Type 1 diabetes patients showed a moderate but significant shortening of TCRB CDR3 length in all four CD4+ subsets.

Specimen: central memory CD4+ T cells from blood. The receptors were sampled from a man aged 25 to 40 with type 1 diabetes.

This chain connects TRBV7-9 to TRBJ1-4; D is uncertain. Per germline, CDR1 SEHNR and CDR2 FQNEAQ (reference sequence). The CDR3 spans 16 residues. The ends were cut back, 1 base at V and 8 bases at J, with 17 bases in the middle. The CDR3 protein is CASSLGSRSGVEKLFF. DNA of the CDR3: TGTGCCAGCAGCTTAGGTAGTCGCTCGGGAGTCGAAAAACTGTTTTTT.

This chain connects TRBV11-1 to TRBJ1-2, with D possibly TRBD1 on 5 matching bases. The V end was cut by 1 base, the J end by 7 bases, with 13 bases between. The CDR3 runs 14 residues. CDR1 is SGHAT and CDR2 is FQDESV in the germline V gene (reference sequence). The DNA of the CDR3 is TGTGCCAGCAGCTTAGACACCAGGCAGGGTGGCTACACCTTC. Translating it yields CASSLDTRQGGYTF.

This clone was seen a handful of times. In the same sample, other DNA sequences code for this CDR3. The chain has TRBV18 and TRBJ2-5; the D gene is possibly TRBD2 (5 bases). CDR3 length: 13 amino acids. CDR1 and CDR2 (germline): KGHSH, LQKENI. Between the trimmed V and J ends, which lost 3 bases and 5 bases, there was a span of 10 bases. As DNA, the CDR3 is TGTGCCAGCTCACCCCCGACGGGGGAGACCCAGTACTTC. Its translation: CASSPPTGETQYF. Full variable domain (remainder filled in from reference TRBV18 and TRBJ2-5): NAGVMQNPRHLVRRRGQEARLRCSPMKGHSHVYWYRQLPEEGLKFMVYLQKENIIDESGMPKERFSAEFPKEGPSILRIQQVVRGDSAAYFCASSPPTGETQYFGPGTRLLVL.

This clone was seen a few times. The same CDR3 is also encoded by other DNA sequences in this sample. This rearrangement joins TRBV4-1 to TRBJ2-7; 10 bases align to TRBD1. The CDR3 has 16 residues. The V gene end was trimmed by 1 base and the J gene end by 2 bases; junction bases not matched to a gene: 5. Germline V lookup: CDR1 MGHRA, CDR2 YSYEKL. CDR3 sequence reads: CASSQAPGQGTYEQYF. The CDR3 coding sequence is TGCGCCAGCAGCCAAGCTCCGGGACAGGGGACCTACGAGCAGTACTTC.

The chain uses TRBV18 and TRBJ1-2, with D possibly matching TRBD1 (5 bases). Trimming left V 3 bases short and J 4 bases short, with 21 bases between. This CDR3 spans 17 amino acids. Germline lookup yields CDR1 KGHSH and CDR2 LQKENI. CDR3 sequence: CASSPGQREVLSYGYTF. The DNA of the CDR3 is TGTGCCAGCTCACCGGGGCAGCGGGAAGTCCTTAGCTATGGCTACACCTTC.

This clone occurred a few times. The chain is built from TRBV11-2 and TRBJ1-1; 8 positions agree with TRBD1. Germline lookup yields CDR1 SGHAT and CDR2 FQNNGV. Losses at the gene ends were 0 bases for V and 5 bases for J; bases not matched to a gene: 17. The CDR3 extends over 19 amino acids. CDR3 amino acids: CASSLDRRQGLAGRTEAFF. Here the CDR3 DNA reads TGTGCCAGCAGCTTAGATCGCCGACAGGGGCTGGCGGGACGGACTGAAGCTTTCTTT.

This clone was seen just once. The CDR3 DNA sequence: TGTGCCAGCAGCTTCCCAGGGACCGGGGAGCTGTTTTTT. Amino acids: CASSFPGTGELFF. The gene calls are TRBV7-2 and TRBJ2-2, with D perhaps matching TRBD1 (5 bases). Germline lookup yields CDR1 SGHTA and CDR2 FQGNSA. This CDR3 has 13 amino acids. Trimming pared 3 bases from V and 5 bases from J, leaving 7 bases between.

The CDR3 reads CASSWASGTGGNEQFF. The CDR3 DNA follows: TGTGCCAGCAGCTGGGCCTCGGGGACAGGGGGTAATGAGCAGTTCTTC. V usage is TRBV5-5 and J usage is TRBJ2-1; TRBD1 matches 11 bases. The germline V gene encodes CDR1 SGHKS and CDR2 YYEKEE (reference sequence). V lost 3 bases and J lost 7; bases outside the gene matches: 9. This CDR3 has 16 amino acids.

This clone turned up a few times. The chain uses TRBV7-2 and TRBJ2-5, with TRBD2 identical over 9 bases. This CDR3 is built from 16 residues. CDR1 and CDR2 from the germline V gene are SGHTA and FQGNSA. The trim removed 1 base at V and 5 bases at J, leaving 8 bases unmatched. CDR3 sequence: CASSLGGGGARETQYF. CDR3 sequence (DNA): TGTGCCAGCAGCTTAGGAGGCGGGGGGGCCCGGGAGACCCAGTACTTC.

CDR3 region: CATTGTSGGDGGDEQFF. The CDR3 region has the DNA TGTGCCACCACGGGGACTAGCGGGGGCGATGGGGGCGATGAGCAGTTCTTC. The rearrangement links TRBV10-3 to TRBJ2-1; 14 positions match TRBD2. The germline gives CDR1 ENHRY, CDR2 SYGVKD. The trim removed 10 bases at V and 8 bases at J, leaving 16 bases unmatched. The CDR3 contains 17 residues.

This sequence joins TRBV4-3 and TRBJ1-1; perhaps TRBD1 as D (6 bases). V lost 0 bases and J lost 5, with 19 bases in between. The germline V gene encodes CDR1 LGHNA and CDR2 YSLEER. The CDR3 has 17 amino acids. The CDR3 DNA follows: TGCGCCAGCAGCCAAGATGGACAGCGAAGGGTTGGTACTGAAGCTTTCTTT. This gives the protein CASSQDGQRRVGTEAFF.

Concerning this clone itself: This specimen includes other DNA sequences encoding the same CDR3. The chain employs TRBV9 and TRBJ2-3; no clear D. The CDR3 length is 13 residues. V gave up 0 bases and J gave up 6 bases, with 8 bases separating them. Germline-derived CDR1 and CDR2 are SGDLS and YYNGEE. The CDR3 DNA reads as TGTGCCAGCAGCGTAGTGGTAGAGGATACGCAGTATTTT. It translates to CASSVVVEDTQYF.

This clone showed up just a few times. V gene TRBV4-3 combines with J gene TRBJ1-1, with D maybe TRBD1 (6 bases). Per the germline V gene, CDR1 is LGHNA and CDR2 is YSLEER. V lost 5 bases and J 3 bases, leaving 10 bases between the germline ends. This CDR3 region has 13 residues. CDR3 protein: CASSLQGDTEAFF. CDR3 nucleotide sequence: TGCGCCAGCAGCTTACAGGGTGACACTGAAGCTTTCTTT.

This clone has only a few counts. The chain employs TRBV28 and TRBJ1-4, with 7 bases lining up with TRBD1. Germline V gives CDR1 MDHEN, CDR2 SYDVKM. CDR3 size: 12 residues. V lost 6 bases to trimming and J lost 12 bases; unmatched junction nucleotides: 7. The CDR3 region has the DNA TGTGCCAGCAGCTTCTTCAGGGGGGAACTGTTTTTT. Its translation: CASSFFRGELFF.

This clone was counted a few times. This chain joins TRBV10-3 and TRBJ2-1; 11 bases agree with TRBD1. The ends lost 0 bases at V and 8 bases at J; junction bases unmatched: 6. Germline assignment: CDR1 ENHRY and CDR2 SYGVKD. This CDR3 has 16 amino acids. Here the CDR3 DNA reads TGTGCCATCAGTGAGTCGAGGGACAGGGGGTCCGATGAGCAGTTCTTC. The encoded protein is CAISESRDRGSDEQFF.

This chain links TRBV27 with TRBJ2-2, with 12 bases aligning to TRBD2. Germline CDR1 and CDR2: MNHEY and SMNVEV (reference sequence). The CDR3 length is 17 residues. Trimming cost V 5 bases and J 4 bases; bases outside gene matches: 8. CDR3 residues: CASSPRLAGAFTGELFF. The CDR3 bases are TGTGCCAGCAGTCCCAGACTAGCGGGGGCCTTCACCGGGGAGCTGTTTTTT.

This chain joins TRBV28 and TRBJ2-7; TRBD2 might be the D (6 bases). This CDR3 has 15 amino acids. CDR1 is MDHEN, CDR2 SYDVKM, per germline. Trimming left V 6 bases short and J 0 bases short, with 15 bases between. The CDR3 spells CASRGGGGSSYEQYF. The CDR3 DNA follows: TGTGCCAGCAGGGGAGGTGGCGGAAGCTCCTACGAGCAGTACTTC. Together with reference TRBV28 and TRBJ2-7, the CDR3 gives the full variable domain: DVKVTQSSRYLVKRTGEKVFLECVQDMDHENMFWYRQDPGLGLRLIYFSYDVKMKEKGDIPEGYSVSREKKERFSLILESASTNQTSMYLCASRGGGGSSYEQYFGPGTRLTVT.

The chain couples TRBV7-9 to TRBJ1-1; perhaps TRBD1 as D (5 bases). The CDR3 runs 14 residues. Germline V CDR1 and CDR2: SEHNR, FQNEAQ (reference sequence). V was clipped by 4 bases and J by 3 bases, with 12 bases between them. The CDR3 protein is CASSSISGYTEAFF. Here the CDR3 DNA reads TGTGCCAGCAGCTCCATATCAGGGTACACTGAAGCTTTCTTT.

This chain joins TRBV2 and TRBJ2-2; perhaps TRBD1 as D (6 bases). Germline values: CDR1 SNHLY, CDR2 FYNNEI. V lost 1 base and J 3 bases, leaving 9 bases between the germline ends. This CDR3 has 15 residues. The CDR3 DNA follows: TGTGCCAGCAGTGAAGTGACAGGCTACACCGGGGAGCTGTTTTTT. Amino acids: CASSEVTGYTGELFF.

V is TRBV7-2 and J is TRBJ2-4, with TRBD2 matching 7 bases. The germline gives CDR1 SGHTA, CDR2 FQGNSA. The V gene end was trimmed by 3 bases and the J gene end by 6 bases; junction bases not matched to a gene: 8. There are 15 residues in the CDR3. For the CDR3, the DNA is TGTGCCAGCAGCTTTTTTTCGTCGGGGGGAAACATTCAGTACTTC. This translates into CASSFFSSGGNIQYF. The full variable domain, completed using reference TRBV7-2 and TRBJ2-4, is GAGVSQSPSNKVTEKGKDVELRCDPISGHTALYWYRQSLGQGLEFLIYFQGNSAPDKSGLPSDRFSAERTGGSVSTLTIQRTQQEDSAVYLCASSFFSSGGNIQYFGAGTRLSVL.

This clone was counted between two and nine times. The chain has TRBV5-4 and TRBJ2-1; D might be TRBD2 (7 bases). The CDR3 extends over 18 amino acids. Germline-derived CDR1 and CDR2 are SGHNT and YYREEE (reference sequence). V shed 0 bases and J shed 8 bases, with 24 bases lying between them. CDR3 DNA: TGTGCCAGCAGCTTGGGAAACTGGGCGGGGGCCTCGGGTGATGAGCAGTTCTTC. Amino acid sequence: CASSLGNWAGASGDEQFF.